Listed here is a single TCR beta chain. Its antigen is as yet unknown. The source of the sample is a study of post-analysis software for immune sequencing data. Looking at the study overall: Recorded disease courses covered relapsing-remitting, secondary progressive and progressive-relapsing multiple sclerosis. Some patients had no subtype annotation. The study, taken as a whole, reports: Patients carried 5 or 6 TRBV segments more frequently than controls did, and TRBV5-6, TRBV5-1 and TRBV20-1 were among them.

CDR1 is MNHNY, CDR2 SVGAGI, per germline (reference sequence). J gave up 2 bases and V 10 bases, and 17 bases lay outside the gene matches. There are 17 residues in the CDR3. The TCR beta cDNA libraries carried unique molecular identifiers. Each CDR3 protein is one row after TCRdb ran MiXCR on the PCR reads. The sample contains hundreds of thousands of distinct CDR3 sequences, roughly three fifths of which appear only once. V is TRBV6-6 and J is TRBJ2-1; 7 bases line up with TRBD2. The sample consisted of blood. This clonotype was obtained from a girl aged 2-10 years with multiple sclerosis. CDR3 in DNA: TGTGCCACCACGCCTCGTAGCGGGCCGGATACCTACAATGAGCAGTTCTTC. Protein: CATTPRSGPDTYNEQFF.